The present T cell receptor (beta chain) was sequenced within a study of blood T cell repertoires in COVID-19. V was trimmed by 6 bases and J by 4 bases, leaving 16 bases between them. Germline V gene sequence: CDR1 MDHEN, CDR2 SYDVKM. The length of the CDR3 is 14 residues. TCRdb keeps only in-frame clones here, not all; method: immunoSEQ multiplex PCR. The sample shows more than 110,000 clones, almost 85% of them seen only once. The chain recombines TRBV28 with TRBJ2-7, with a possible D match to TRBD1 (6 bases). Sample: PBMCs or T cells enriched from blood (not recorded which). The source of this sequence is a man aged 40-50 years with acute COVID-19. The CDR3 nucleotides read TGTGCCAGCAGACAGCTACAGGGTCGTTACGAGCAGTACTTC. This gives the protein CASRQLQGRYEQYF.